The rows below give T cell receptor beta chains drawn from one sample of a study of T cells in Graves' hyperthyroidism and ophthalmopathy. TCRdb ran MiXCR on the multiplex PCR reads and lists one entry per CDR3 protein. The sample has a few hundred thousand distinct CDR3 sequences; over 12% are singletons. Sequenced: blood. All receptors come from a woman in her forties or fifties with Graves' hyperthyroidism that later progressed to Graves' ophthalmopathy. Each CDR3 is given without its conserved first and last residue.

v_call: TRBV14
cdr3_aa: ASSQTPFGGQSPLH

v_call: TRBV5-1
cdr3_aa: ASSKGGTSGRYEQF

v_call: TRBV5-1
cdr3_aa: ASSLALGPTQETQY

v_call: TRBV28
cdr3_aa: ASLPRAGGKETQY

v_call: TRBV5-1
cdr3_aa: ASSFSGITDTQY

v_call: TRBV2
cdr3_aa: ASSRKGAGDTEAF

v_call: TRBV20-1
cdr3_aa: SARPGRDTQY

v_call: TRBV12-3/TRBV12-4
cdr3_aa: ASSSETGSEQY

v_call: TRBV15
cdr3_aa: ATSGGPFNEKLF

v_call: TRBV28
cdr3_aa: ASSLRGELPDTQY

v_call: TRBV19
cdr3_aa: ASNLAGELF

v_call: TRBV19
cdr3_aa: ASSINGDSSYEQY

v_call: TRBV27
cdr3_aa: ASSPQYSSYEQY

v_call: TRBV24-1
cdr3_aa: ATSVGENRGSSYEQY

v_call: TRBV2
cdr3_aa: ASSGQEETQY

v_call: TRBV7-9
cdr3_aa: ASSSSGDNYGYT

v_call: TRBV28
cdr3_aa: ASKRQGGGNTIY

v_call: TRBV3-1
cdr3_aa: ASSLSDGDSPLH

v_call: TRBV20-1
cdr3_aa: SAGQGMVAGELF

v_call: TRBV6-1
cdr3_aa: ASTPSGGVDYGYT

v_call: TRBV28
cdr3_aa: ASSPPVRGSGSGRSSYNEQF

v_call: TRBV28
cdr3_aa: ASSSQPGQVGNTEAF

v_call: TRBV11-3
cdr3_aa: ASSTDREAPLH

v_call: TRBV20-1
cdr3_aa: SAVQGYEQY